This is a list of T cell receptor beta chains from one sample in a study of human T cells and chemical hapten exposure. One entry per CDR3 protein, called by TCRdb with MiXCR from the RACE reads. The table shows 80,000 to 100,000 distinct CDR3 sequences, with over 8% occurring only once. Sequences were obtained from whole blood. Receptors originate from a female donor in good health. Some clones in this sample may be carry-over from other donors' samples. The CDR3 runs from the conserved cysteine through the conserved F or W. Fields, in order: V gene, J gene, D gene, clone size, CDR3 protein, CDR3 DNA. A D gene is named only where the DNA matches it firmly. Not all rows give a size; the values are once, few, many and, for expanded clones, a class.

TRBV6-2/TRBV6-3	TRBJ2-1	TRBD2	-	CASSYGSGSYNEQFF	TGTGCCAGCAGTTACGGTAGCGGGAGCTACAATGAGCAGTTCTTC
TRBV27	TRBJ2-7	-	many	CASSFSGGREQYF	TGTGCCAGCAGTTTTTCCGGGGGTAGAGAGCAGTACTTC
TRBV20-1	TRBJ2-1	-	-	CSARSGTAFLDSYNEQFF	TGCAGTGCTAGAAGTGGGACGGCTTTTTTAGACTCCTACAATGAGCAGTTCTTC
TRBV5-1	TRBJ2-3	-	many	CASSLGGGITDTQYF	TGCGCCAGCAGCTTGGGCGGAGGCATCACAGATACGCAGTATTTT
TRBV10-1	TRBJ2-7	TRBD2	few	CASWSGRLYEQYF	TGCGCCAGTTGGAGCGGGAGGCTATACGAGCAGTACTTC
TRBV12-3/TRBV12-4	TRBJ1-5	-	-	CASSLDTSNQPQHF	TGTGCCAGCAGCCTCGACACTAGCAATCAGCCCCAGCATTTT
TRBV4-1	TRBJ2-2	-	few	CASSRLGAGELFF	TGCGCCAGCAGCCGTCTAGGAGCGGGGGAGCTGTTTTTT
TRBV7-2	TRBJ2-3	-	many	CASSLFADTQYF	TGTGCCAGCAGCTTATTCGCAGATACGCAGTATTTT
TRBV14	TRBJ2-2	-	few	CASSVSRTGELFF	TGTGCCAGCAGCGTTTCAAGGACCGGGGAGCTGTTTTTT
TRBV5-4	TRBJ2-7	TRBD2	-	CASSLAGTRAPYEQYF	TGTGCCAGCAGCCTGGCCGGGACTAGGGCACCCTACGAGCAGTACTTC
TRBV5-5	TRBJ2-4	-	-	CASSLVSARTLAKNIQYF	TGTGCCAGCAGCTTGGTTTCCGCCAGGACGCTAGCCAAAAACATTCAGTACTTC
TRBV7-9	TRBJ2-3	-	-	CASSWGSTDTQYF	TGTGCCAGCAGCTGGGGGAGTACAGATACGCAGTATTTT
TRBV2	TRBJ2-1	TRBD2	many	CASRGSSGRTPYNEQFF	TGTGCCAGCAGAGGATCTAGCGGGAGGACCCCCTACAATGAGCAGTTCTTC
TRBV6-2/TRBV6-3	TRBJ2-7	-	-	CASSLDLTSTYEQYF	TGTGCCAGCAGCCTCGACCTAACTTCCACCTACGAGCAGTACTTC
TRBV2	TRBJ1-2	-	few	CASSEDPGPTTNGYTF	TGTGCCAGCAGTGAAGACCCAGGACCCACGACGAATGGCTACACCTTC
TRBV12-3/TRBV12-4	TRBJ2-3	-	-	CASRAPGADTQYF	TGTGCCAGCAGGGCCCCAGGGGCAGATACGCAGTATTTT
TRBV4-2	TRBJ2-7	TRBD2	many	CASSQAVGLAYEQYF	TGTGCCAGCAGCCAAGCGGTGGGACTAGCCTACGAGCAGTACTTC
TRBV28	TRBJ2-7	-	-	CASSSRAKNEQYF	TGTGCCAGCAGTTCGCGGGCCAAGAACGAGCAGTACTTC
TRBV19	TRBJ2-1	TRBD2	-	CASSVGLAGGPLSSYNEQFF	TGTGCCAGTAGTGTGGGACTAGCGGGAGGGCCCCTGAGCTCCTACAATGAGCAGTTCTTC
TRBV9	TRBJ1-5	-	-	CASSVVRRRGRGNQPQHF	TGTGCCAGCAGCGTAGTTAGGAGACGGGGGCGCGGCAATCAGCCCCAGCATTTT
TRBV20-1	TRBJ1-5	-	few	CSARDAGTLNQPQHF	TGCAGTGCTAGAGATGCCGGTACCCTCAATCAGCCCCAGCATTTT
TRBV6-2/TRBV6-3	TRBJ1-1	-	few	CASSYRVNTEAFF	TGTGCCAGCAGTTACAGGGTTAACACTGAAGCTTTCTTT
TRBV28	TRBJ1-2	-	once	CASSLGFAGEDGYTF	TGTGCCAGCAGTTTAGGCTTTGCAGGGGAGGATGGCTACACCTTC
TRBV20-1	TRBJ2-1	TRBD2	-	CSASESGRVNNEQFF	TGCAGTGCTAGCGAAAGCGGGAGGGTAAATAATGAGCAGTTCTTC
TRBV19	TRBJ2-5	-	few	CASSPRESAGLQETQYF	TGTGCCAGTAGTCCCCGGGAGTCAGCGGGCCTCCAAGAGACCCAGTACTTC
TRBV7-2	TRBJ2-2	-	few	CASSPRPEKNTGELFF	TGTGCCAGCAGCCCCCGTCCTGAGAAGAACACCGGGGAGCTGTTTTTT
TRBV12-3/TRBV12-4	TRBJ2-2	-	-	CASRPSSGELFF	TGTGCCAGCAGACCTAGTAGCGGGGAGCTGTTTTTT
TRBV5-1	TRBJ1-1	TRBD1	-	CASSSYTGGTEAYF	TGCGCCAGCAGCTCTTATACAGGGGGCACTGAAGCTTACTTT
TRBV5-1	TRBJ1-6	TRBD1	few	CASSPREGANSPLHF	TGCGCCAGCAGCCCTAGGGAGGGGGCTAATTCACCCCTCCACTTT
TRBV29-1	TRBJ2-2	-	-	CSVGGQGTRELFF	TGCAGCGTTGGCGGCCAGGGGACCAGGGAGCTGTTTTTT
TRBV5-4	TRBJ1-4	-	few	CASSLGGRDEKLFF	TGTGCCAGCAGCTTGGGGGGCCGAGATGAAAAACTGTTTTTT
TRBV30	TRBJ1-2	-	-	CAWSVRTASGYTF	TGTGCCTGGAGTGTAAGGACAGCCTCAGGCTACACCTTC
TRBV11-2	TRBJ2-3	TRBD2	-	CASSLGTLAGGWTDTQYF	TGTGCCAGCAGCTTAGGAACTCTAGCGGGAGGGTGGACAGATACGCAGTATTTT
TRBV5-1	TRBJ2-7	-	-	CASSPEGLTYEQYF	TGCGCCAGCAGCCCAGAGGGGTTGACCTACGAGCAGTACTTC
TRBV5-1	TRBJ1-1	TRBD1	many	CASSGGQGDTEAFF	TGCGCCAGCAGCGGGGGACAGGGCGACACTGAAGCTTTCTTT
TRBV28	TRBJ2-3	-	many	CASSRWERTTITDTQYF	TGTGCCAGCAGCCGATGGGAACGAACAACGATCACAGATACGCAGTATTTT
TRBV18	TRBJ1-1	-	-	CASSPPNSQLNTEAFF	TGTGCCAGCTCACCACCGAACAGTCAACTTAACACTGAAGCTTTCTTT
TRBV11-2	TRBJ2-7	TRBD1	-	CASSPGTGNWEQYF	TGTGCCAGCAGCCCAGGGACAGGCAATTGGGAGCAGTACTTC
TRBV29-1	TRBJ2-5	TRBD1	few	CSAPGTGLGETQYF	TGCAGCGCCCCCGGGACAGGGCTGGGGGAGACCCAGTACTTC
TRBV5-1	TRBJ2-5	-	-	CASSSTESRWDKETQYF	TGCGCCAGCAGCTCGACGGAAAGTAGATGGGATAAAGAGACCCAGTACTTC